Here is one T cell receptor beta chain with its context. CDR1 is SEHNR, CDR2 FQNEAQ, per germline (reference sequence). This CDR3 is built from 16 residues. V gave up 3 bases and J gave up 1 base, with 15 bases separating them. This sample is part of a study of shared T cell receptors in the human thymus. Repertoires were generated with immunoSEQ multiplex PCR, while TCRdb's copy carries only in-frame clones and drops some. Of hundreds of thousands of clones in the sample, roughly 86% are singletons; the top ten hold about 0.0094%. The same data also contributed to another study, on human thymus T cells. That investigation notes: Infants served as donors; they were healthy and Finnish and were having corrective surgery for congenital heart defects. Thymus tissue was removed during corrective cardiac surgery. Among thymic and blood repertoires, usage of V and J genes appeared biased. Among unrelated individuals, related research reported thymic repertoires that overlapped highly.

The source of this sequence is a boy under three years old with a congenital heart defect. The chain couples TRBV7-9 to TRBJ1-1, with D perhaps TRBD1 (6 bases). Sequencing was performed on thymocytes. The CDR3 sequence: CASSFPTGTQNTEAFF. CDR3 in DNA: TGTGCCAGCAGCTTCCCCACCGGGACACAGAACACTGAAGCTTTCTTT.